The 25 T cell receptor beta chains below come from one sample, sequenced in a study of cytomegalovirus exposure and HLA in healthy donors. A multiplex PCR was run with 60 Vbeta primers and 13 Jbeta primers. Generated by immunoSEQ multiplex PCR, the TCRdb table keeps only in-frame clones and is missing some. The table lists approximately 100,000 clones, around 62% of them singletons. Sequencing was done on a sample of PBMCs. All receptors come from a man aged 25 to 40 in good health and CMV-seropositive.

The V gene is TRBV4-1, the J gene TRBJ1-2, with a tentative D call TRBD1 (6 bases). The CDR3 runs to 13 residues. The germline V gene encodes CDR1 MGHRA and CDR2 YSYEKL. V shed 4 bases and J shed 6 bases, with 12 bases lying between them. The CDR3 here is CASSPNSGDGYTF. CDR3 DNA: TGCGCCAGCAGCCCGAACTCAGGGGATGGCTACACCTTC.

This clone showed up just once. The germline gene is not matched at one end of the junction; a read error may be the cause. This CDR3 is also generated by other DNA sequences in the sample. The J gene is TRBJ1-1, the V gene TRBV5-1, with D possibly being TRBD1 (6 bases). The germline gives CDR1 SGHRS, CDR2 YFSETQ. The CDR3 contains 14 residues. The CDR3, as DNA: TGCGCCAGCAGTTTGGAAGGGGGGAACACTGAAGCTTTCTTT. As protein: CASSLEGGNTEAFF.

Only one count was recorded for this clone. Other DNA sequences from this sample encode an identical CDR3 as well. This chain joins TRBV7-9 and TRBJ2-7; TRBD2 is a possible D gene (5 bases). Trimming took 6 bases from V and 0 from J, leaving 12 bases between them. The CDR3 extends over 14 amino acids. In germline, CDR1 is SEHNR, CDR2 FQNEAQ (reference sequence). In nucleotides, the CDR3 is TGTGCCAGCAGATCTAGTGGGAGCTCCTACGAGCAGTACTTC. Encoded protein: CASRSSGSSYEQYF.

This rearrangement joins TRBV18 to TRBJ1-2, with D tentatively TRBD1 (5 bases). CDR3 length: 12 residues. V dropped 3 bases and J dropped 7 bases, with 9 bases sitting between them. Germline V lookup: CDR1 KGHSH, CDR2 LQKENI. The CDR3 DNA reads as TGTGCCAGCTCACCTCAGGGACTTGGCTACACCTTC. Amino acid sequence: CASSPQGLGYTF. Together with reference TRBV18 and TRBJ1-2, the CDR3 gives the full variable domain: NAGVMQNPRHLVRRRGQEARLRCSPMKGHSHVYWYRQLPEEGLKFMVYLQKENIIDESGMPKERFSAEFPKEGPSILRIQQVVRGDSAAYFCASSPQGLGYTFGSGTRLTVV.

This chain uses TRBV7-6 with TRBJ1-4, with D unresolved. Trimming removed 4 bases from V and 3 bases from J, with 12 bases in between. CDR1 is SGHVS, CDR2 FNYEAQ, per germline. The CDR3 is 15 amino acids. The CDR3 coding sequence is TGTGCCAGCAGCTCCTCCGCGGTCCCTAATGAAAAACTGTTTTTT. It specifies CASSSSAVPNEKLFF.

The chain uses TRBV19 and TRBJ2-5, with D possibly being TRBD2 (6 bases). Germline assignment: CDR1 LNHDA and CDR2 SQIVND (reference sequence). Trimming shortened V by 3 bases and J by 1 base, and 6 bases separated the two germline ends. This CDR3 comprises 13 residues. The CDR3 bases are TGTGCCAGTAGTATGGGGGGCCAAGAGACCCAGTACTTC. Translation gives CASSMGGQETQYF.

The J gene is TRBJ1-1, the V gene TRBV10-1, with a tentative D call TRBD1 (5 bases). Trimming removed 0 bases at V and 5 bases at J, with 13 bases between. The germline V gene has CDR1 WNHNN and CDR2 SYGVQD (reference sequence). This CDR3 has 15 residues. This CDR3 reads CASSESPGFRTEAFF. The CDR3 DNA is TGCGCCAGCAGTGAGTCTCCAGGGTTCAGGACTGAAGCTTTCTTT.

This clone has a handful of counts. The genes are TRBV6-5 and TRBJ1-6; 8 positions agree with TRBD1. V gave up 7 bases and J gave up 9 bases; unmatched junction bases: 8. The CDR3 has 14 residues. CDR1 MNHEY and CDR2 SVGAGI come from the germline V gene. The CDR3 here is CASNRDRSTSPLHF. CDR3 DNA sequence: TGTGCCAGCAACCGGGACAGGTCTACTTCACCCCTCCACTTT.

The chain links TRBV10-3 to TRBJ2-5, with 7 bases that match TRBD2. The V and J ends lost 5 bases and 2 bases, in that order; junction bases with no gene match: 5. Per the germline V gene, CDR1 is ENHRY and CDR2 is SYGVKD. This CDR3 contains 14 residues. The CDR3, as DNA: TGTGCCATCAGTTCGGGGGGAGGACAAGAGACCCAGTACTTC. Translated, it gives CAISSGGGQETQYF.

The genes are TRBV19 and TRBJ2-7; 10 bases fit TRBD2. The CDR3 is 15 residues long. Germline V gene lookup returns CDR1 LNHDA and CDR2 SQIVND (reference sequence). V gave up 8 bases and J gave up 2 bases; unmatched junction bases: 9. CDR3 amino acids: CASSGPSGGAYEQYF. The CDR3 DNA follows: TGTGCCAGTTCGGGCCCTAGCGGGGGCGCCTACGAGCAGTACTTC.

The V call is TRBV2, the J call TRBJ2-1; 9 positions agree with TRBD2. The junction had 7 bases not matched to a gene; V was cut back by 6 bases and J by 4 bases. This CDR3 has 15 amino acids. Germline V CDR1 and CDR2: SNHLY, FYNNEI. The CDR3 is CASRIQRGAYNEQFF. The CDR3 DNA sequence: TGTGCCAGCAGGATCCAGCGGGGGGCATACAATGAGCAGTTCTTC.

A few counts support this clone. This sample includes further DNA sequences coding for the same CDR3. The chain employs TRBV19 and TRBJ1-5, with 7 nucleotides matching TRBD1. From germline, CDR1 is LNHDA and CDR2 SQIVND (reference sequence). This CDR3 contains 15 residues. J gave up 4 bases and V 2 bases, and 5 bases lay outside the gene matches. This CDR3 is CASSIRQGGNQPQHF. The CDR3, as DNA: TGTGCCAGTAGTATAAGACAGGGAGGAAATCAGCCCCAGCATTTT.

V and J are TRBV4-1 and TRBJ2-7, with 9 bases identical to TRBD1. The CDR3 extends over 14 amino acids. The germline CDR1 and CDR2 sequences are MGHRA and YSYEKL. The junction had 4 bases not matched to a gene; V was cut back by 1 base and J by 6 bases. The CDR3 spells CASSQVDRGGEQYF. Written as DNA, the CDR3 is TGCGCCAGCAGCCAAGTGGACAGGGGCGGCGAGCAGTACTTC.

The chain recombines TRBV5-1 with TRBJ2-2; a possible D gene is TRBD1 (6 bases). CDR1 is SGHRS, CDR2 YFSETQ, per germline. The V and J ends lost 3 bases and 0 bases respectively, with 12 bases between them. The length of the CDR3 is 16 residues. This CDR3 is CASSSGQTANTGELFF. In DNA, the CDR3 is TGCGCCAGCAGCTCGGGACAAACGGCGAACACCGGGGAGCTGTTTTTT.

The chain combines TRBV5-4 with TRBJ2-5; 9 bases align to TRBD2. V dropped 5 bases and J dropped 4; count of bases not matched to a gene: 12. In germline, CDR1 is SGHNT, CDR2 YYREEE (reference sequence). This CDR3 spans 16 amino acids. CDR3 sequence (DNA): TGTGCCAGCAGGGACTCGCGGGGGGGGAAGGGAGAGACCCAGTACTTC. Protein sequence: CASRDSRGGKGETQYF.

This chain links TRBV5-3 with TRBJ1-2; D is possibly TRBD1 (6 bases). TRBV5-3 is classed as an ORF, of uncertain function. Trimming cost V 5 bases and J 2 bases, with 13 bases left between them. This CDR3 is 14 amino acids long. CDR3 in amino acids: CARSPDSLNYGYTF. The CDR3 nucleotides read TGTGCCAGAAGTCCGGACAGTTTAAACTATGGCTACACCTTC.

The J gene is TRBJ2-7, the V gene TRBV9; D ambiguous. The V gene lost 0 bases and the J gene lost 11 bases, with 9 bases spanning the gap. The CDR3 is 11 residues long. Germline-derived CDR1 and CDR2 are SGDLS and YYNGEE. CDR3 sequence (DNA): TGTGCCAGCAGCGTAGCCCGGGTGAAGTACTTC. Translating it yields CASSVARVKYF.

This clone has just a few counts. This chain connects TRBV18 to TRBJ2-1; TRBD2 might be the D (7 bases). V lost 3 bases to trimming and J lost 7 bases, with 13 bases between them. Germline V gene sequence: CDR1 KGHSH, CDR2 LQKENI. The CDR3 has 14 residues. CDR3 sequence: CASSPGGLLNEQFF. The CDR3, as DNA: TGTGCCAGCTCACCGGGGGGGCTCCTGAATGAGCAGTTCTTC.

This chain links TRBV5-6 with TRBJ2-7, with 7 bases aligning to TRBD1. This CDR3 contains 13 residues. Germline V lookup: CDR1 SGHDT, CDR2 YYEEEE. Trimming at V came to 6 bases and at J to 2 bases, leaving 5 bases not matched to a gene. CDR3 region: CASTIQGPYEQYF. As DNA, the CDR3 is TGTGCCAGCACCATACAGGGGCCCTACGAGCAGTACTTC.

The genes are TRBV30 and TRBJ1-6; D possibly corresponds to TRBD1 (5 bases). CDR1 and CDR2 (germline): GTSNPN, SVGIG (reference sequence). The V end lost 3 bases, the J end lost 4 bases, and 7 bases lay between the germline ends. The CDR3 is 13 residues long. The CDR3 bases are TGTGCCTGGAGGACAGAGTATAATTCACCCCTCCACTTT. Translating gives CAWRTEYNSPLHF. Combining the CDR3 with reference TRBV30 and TRBJ1-6 gives the whole variable domain SQTIHQWPATLVQPVGSPLSLECTVEGTSNPNLYWYRQAAGRGLQLLFYSVGIGQISSEVPQNLSASRPQDRQFILSSKKLLLSDSGFYLCAWRTEYNSPLHFGNGTRLTVT.

V and J are TRBV7-2 and TRBJ2-3; 9 bases align to TRBD1. Germline CDR1 is SGHTA and CDR2 is FQGNSA. V lost 6 bases and J lost 8; bases outside the gene matches: 15. CDR3 length: 16 amino acids. Here the CDR3 reads CASRSPGTGSWSTQYF. The CDR3 DNA follows: TGTGCCAGCAGGAGCCCTGGGACAGGGTCGTGGTCTACGCAGTATTTT.

J is TRBJ1-1 and V is TRBV10-3; TRBD1 aligns across 11 bases. The CDR3 has 13 residues. The germline CDR1 and CDR2 sequences are ENHRY and SYGVKD. V lost 11 bases, J lost 5 bases, and 7 bases stayed unmatched. The CDR3 nucleotides read TGTGCCCTAGGGGACAGGGGGGATACTGAAGCTTTCTTT. Its translation is CALGDRGDTEAFF.

The chain uses TRBV14 and TRBJ2-5; weak D call: TRBD2 (7 bases). The DNA matches TRBJ2-7 better at its end, which makes the J call doubtful. This CDR3 region has 16 residues. Germline V gene data show CDR1 as SGHDN and CDR2 as FVKESK. The CDR3 sequence: CASSTRVGGAFHEQYF. The CDR3 DNA is TGTGCCAGCAGTACCCGAGTTGGGGGGGCTTTCCACGAGCAGTACTTC.

The V gene is TRBV4-1, the J gene TRBJ2-1; D uncertain. CDR1 is MGHRA, CDR2 YSYEKL, per germline. The V and J ends lost 5 bases and 5 bases respectively, with 16 bases between them. There are 15 residues in the CDR3. This CDR3 is CASSSGLGVHNEQFF. Written as DNA, the CDR3 is TGCGCCAGCAGCTCTGGCCTGGGCGTCCACAATGAGCAGTTCTTC.

This rearrangement joins TRBV5-6 to TRBJ2-2; 9 nucleotides align to TRBD2. Per the germline V gene, CDR1 is SGHDT and CDR2 is YYEEEE. V lost 4 bases and J lost 3; bases outside the gene matches: 7. CDR3 length: 16 amino acids. This CDR3 is CASSNERGDYTGELFF. The CDR3 DNA is TGTGCCAGCAGCAACGAGCGGGGGGATTACACCGGGGAGCTGTTTTTT.